This T cell receptor beta chain was sequenced in a study of T-cell reconstitution after alpha-beta-depleted transplantation in children. Study-wide results and caveats: In patients about two months after transplant, alpha-beta T cells reportedly arose from several hundred expanded graft clones. At day 60, the high TCRbeta diversity found in some patients originated from recipient T cells and thymic progenitors that had survived. Fresh T-cell production supplied most of the T-cell counts and diversity seen one year after transplant.

This CDR3 is built from 15 residues. Germline loops: CDR1 SGHTA, CDR2 FQGNSA. Losses at the gene ends were 5 bases for V and 14 bases for J; bases not matched to a gene: 11. On this clonotype itself: Antigen unknown.

Library preparation (for TCRbeta) was performed with unique molecular identifiers. Each CDR3 protein is one row after TCRdb ran MiXCR on the PCR reads. The sample yields about 1,000,000 distinct CDR3 sequences, roughly 29% seen once. The source material was PBMCs, mostly from graft donor cells, sampled 360 days after TCRalphabeta/CD19-depleted stem cell transplant. The source of this sequence is a boy under three years old who had a stem cell transplant for SCID, so the T cells may come from the graft donor. The genes are TRBV7-2 and TRBJ2-1; 14 bases match TRBD2. CDR3 region: CASSKGLAGAPVKFF. In nucleotides, the CDR3 is TGTGCCAGCAGCAAGGGACTAGCGGGGGCGCCGGTAAAGTTCTTC.